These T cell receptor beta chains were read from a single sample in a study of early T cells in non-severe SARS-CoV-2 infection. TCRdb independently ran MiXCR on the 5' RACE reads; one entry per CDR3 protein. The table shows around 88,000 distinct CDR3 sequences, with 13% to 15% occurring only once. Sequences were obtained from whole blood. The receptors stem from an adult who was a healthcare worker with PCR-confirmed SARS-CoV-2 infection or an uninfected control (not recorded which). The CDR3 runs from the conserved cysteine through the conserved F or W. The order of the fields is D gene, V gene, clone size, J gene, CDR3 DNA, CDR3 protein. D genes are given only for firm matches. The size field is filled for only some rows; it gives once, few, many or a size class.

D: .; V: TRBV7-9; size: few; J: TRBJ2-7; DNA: TGTGCCAGCAGCAGCGTCGCAAACGAGCAGTACTTC; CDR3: CASSSVANEQYF
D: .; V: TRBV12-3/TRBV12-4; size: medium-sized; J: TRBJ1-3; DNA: TGTGCCAGCAGAGCTGCCGGGAACACTCTTTCTGGAAACACCATATATTTT; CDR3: CASRAAGNTLSGNTIYF
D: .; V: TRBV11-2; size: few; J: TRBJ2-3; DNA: TGTGCCAGCAGCTTAGTCCCCGGGGACGAGGGGCCCAGCACAGATACGCAGTATTTT; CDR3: CASSLVPGDEGPSTDTQYF
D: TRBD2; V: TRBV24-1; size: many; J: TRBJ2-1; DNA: TGTGCCACCAGTGCCCTGGGACTAGCGGGAGGGAATGAGCAGTTCTTC; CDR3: CATSALGLAGGNEQFF
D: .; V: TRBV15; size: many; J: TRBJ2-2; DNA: TGTGCCACCAGCAGAGATCGTGTAACACCCGGGGAGCTGTTTTTT; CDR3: CATSRDRVTPGELFF
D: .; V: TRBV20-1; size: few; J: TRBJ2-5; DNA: TGCAGTGCTAGAGATCTATACGGGAAAGGATTTTCGGGAGAGACCCAGTACTTC; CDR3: CSARDLYGKGFSGETQYF
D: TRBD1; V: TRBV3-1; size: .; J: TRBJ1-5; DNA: TGTGCCAGCAGTCGTGACAGGGGGAACAATCAGCCCCAGCATTTT; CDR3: CASSRDRGNNQPQHF
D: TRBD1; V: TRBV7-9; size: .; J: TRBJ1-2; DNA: TGTGCCAGCAGCGGGCGGGACAGGGTCGTTCATGGCTACACCTTC; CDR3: CASSGRDRVVHGYTF
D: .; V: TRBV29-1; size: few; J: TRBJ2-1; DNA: TGCAGCGTTAAAGGCCTAGCGTTAGTCGATGAGCAGTTCTTC; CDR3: CSVKGLALVDEQFF
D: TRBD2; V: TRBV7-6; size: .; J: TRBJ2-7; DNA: TGTGCCAGCAGCTTAGCTAGCGGGAGCACCTACGAGCAGTACTTC; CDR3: CASSLASGSTYEQYF
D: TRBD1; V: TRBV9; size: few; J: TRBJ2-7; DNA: TGTGCCAGCAGCCCCCGTGGGACAGACTACGAGCAGTACTTC; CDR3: CASSPRGTDYEQYF
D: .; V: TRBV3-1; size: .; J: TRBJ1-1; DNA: TGTGCCAGCAGCTCGACACCGGGGTTGAACACTGAAGCTTTCTTT; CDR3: CASSSTPGLNTEAFF